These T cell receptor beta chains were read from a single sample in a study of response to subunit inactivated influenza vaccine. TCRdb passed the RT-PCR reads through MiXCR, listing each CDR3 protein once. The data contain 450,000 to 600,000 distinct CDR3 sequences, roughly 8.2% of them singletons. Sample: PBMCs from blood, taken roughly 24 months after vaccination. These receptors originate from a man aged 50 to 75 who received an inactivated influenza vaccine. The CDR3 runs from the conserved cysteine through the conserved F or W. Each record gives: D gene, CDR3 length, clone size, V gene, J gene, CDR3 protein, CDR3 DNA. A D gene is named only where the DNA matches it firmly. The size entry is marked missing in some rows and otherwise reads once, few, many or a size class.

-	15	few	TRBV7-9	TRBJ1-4	CASSLLGGSGEKLFF	TGTGCCAGCAGCTTGCTCGGGGGGAGTGGTGAAAAACTGTTTTTT
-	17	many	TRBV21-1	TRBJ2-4	CASSNLGTHPAKNIQYF	TGTGCCAGCAGCAACCTAGGGACTCATCCAGCCAAAAACATTCAGTACTTC
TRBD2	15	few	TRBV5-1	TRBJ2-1	CASSLGGGGAYEQFF	TGCGCCAGCAGCTTGGGCGGCGGGGGGGCCTATGAGCAGTTCTTC
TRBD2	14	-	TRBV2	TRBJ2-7	CASSDGRALYEQYF	TGTGCCAGCAGTGATGGGAGGGCCCTCTACGAGCAGTACTTC
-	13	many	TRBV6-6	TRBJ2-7	CASSSPGTYEQYF	TGTGCCAGCAGTAGTCCGGGGACCTACGAGCAGTACTTC
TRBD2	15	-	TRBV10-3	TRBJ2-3	CAISGLAGDTDTQYF	TGTGCCATCAGCGGACTAGCGGGAGACACAGATACGCAGTATTTT
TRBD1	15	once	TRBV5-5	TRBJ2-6	CASSYGQVGANVLTF	TGTGCCAGCAGCTACGGACAGGTTGGGGCCAACGTCCTGACTTTC
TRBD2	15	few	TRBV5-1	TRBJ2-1	CASSLLAGGSNEQFF	TGCGCCAGCAGCTTACTAGCGGGGGGCAGCAATGAGCAGTTCTTC
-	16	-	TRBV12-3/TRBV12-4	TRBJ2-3	CASSLRGGQSTDTQYF	TGTGCCAGCAGTTTAAGGGGGGGCCAAAGCACAGATACGCAGTATTTT
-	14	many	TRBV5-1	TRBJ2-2	CASSEGSNTGELFF	TGCGCCAGCAGCGAAGGGAGCAACACCGGGGAGCTGTTTTTT
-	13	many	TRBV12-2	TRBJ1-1	CASRCGPNTEAFF	TGTGCAAGTCGCTGCGGTCCGAACACTGAAGCTTTCTTT
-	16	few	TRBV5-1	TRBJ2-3	CASSLMGGGGTDTQYF	TGCGCCAGCAGCCTCATGGGGGGTGGAGGCACAGATACGCAGTATTTT
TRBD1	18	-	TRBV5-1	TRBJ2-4	CASSLGNRGRTLDDIQYF	TGCGCCAGCAGCTTGGGTAACAGGGGTCGGACCCTAGACGACATTCAGTACTTC
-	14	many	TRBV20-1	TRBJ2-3	CSARDPGASDTQYF	TGCAGTGCTAGAGATCCAGGAGCGTCAGATACGCAGTATTTT
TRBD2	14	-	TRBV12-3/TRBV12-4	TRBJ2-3	CASSSVAGADTQYF	TGTGCCAGCAGTTCGGTAGCGGGGGCAGATACGCAGTATTTT
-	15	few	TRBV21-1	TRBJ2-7	CASIRRSLGPYEQYF	TGTGCCAGCATCCGCCGGTCCCTAGGTCCCTACGAGCAGTACTTC
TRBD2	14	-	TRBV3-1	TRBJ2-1	CASSQGTSGCEQFF	TGTGCCAGCAGCCAAGGGACTAGCGGTTGTGAGCAGTTCTTC
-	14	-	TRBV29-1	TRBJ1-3	CSVDTTGSGNTIYF	TGCAGCGTTGACACTACAGGCTCTGGAAACACCATATATTTT
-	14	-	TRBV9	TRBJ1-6	CASSAGNSNSPLHF	TGTGCCAGCAGCGCGGGGAATTCGAATTCACCCCTCCACTTT
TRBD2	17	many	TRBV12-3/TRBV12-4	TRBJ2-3	CASSLDTSGRAADTQYF	TGTGCCAGCAGTCTCGATACTAGCGGGAGGGCCGCAGATACGCAGTATTTT